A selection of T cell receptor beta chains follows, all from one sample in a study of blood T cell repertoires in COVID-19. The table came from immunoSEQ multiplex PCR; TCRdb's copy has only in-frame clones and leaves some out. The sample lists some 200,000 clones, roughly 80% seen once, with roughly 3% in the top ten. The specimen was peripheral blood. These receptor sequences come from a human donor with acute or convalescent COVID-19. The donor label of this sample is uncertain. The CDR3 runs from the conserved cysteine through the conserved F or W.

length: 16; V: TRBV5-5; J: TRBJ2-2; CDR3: CASSLMAGWDTGELFF
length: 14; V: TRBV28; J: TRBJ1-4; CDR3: CASSRLTLNEKLFF
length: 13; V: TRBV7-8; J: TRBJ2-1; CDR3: CASSLNLVNEQFF
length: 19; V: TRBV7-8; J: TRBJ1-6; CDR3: CASSLATGSLTSYNSPLHF
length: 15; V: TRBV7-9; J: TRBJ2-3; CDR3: CASSSRRTGSDTQYF
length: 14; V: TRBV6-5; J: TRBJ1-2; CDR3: CASSREGARYGYTF
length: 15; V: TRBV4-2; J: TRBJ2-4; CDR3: CASSIPSSGGDIQYF
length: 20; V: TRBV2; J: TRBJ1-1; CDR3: CASSLRTGSLWFRQNTEAFF
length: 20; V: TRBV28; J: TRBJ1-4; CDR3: CASSSPRDRGLKGFNEKLFF
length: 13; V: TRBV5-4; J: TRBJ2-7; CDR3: CASRRAGGNEQYF
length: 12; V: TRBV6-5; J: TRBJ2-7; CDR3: CASSLFSYEQYF
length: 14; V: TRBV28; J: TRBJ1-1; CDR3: CASSPGSRRTEAFF
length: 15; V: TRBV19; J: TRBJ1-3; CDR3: CASSVGQTHGNTIYF
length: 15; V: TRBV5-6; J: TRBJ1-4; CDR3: CASSPTSGQFEKLFF
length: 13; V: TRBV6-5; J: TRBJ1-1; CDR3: CASSPGSPPYQTF
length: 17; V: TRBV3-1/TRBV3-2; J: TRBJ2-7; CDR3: CASSQPALAGGVSEQYF
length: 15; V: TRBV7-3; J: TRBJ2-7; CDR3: CASSPSGTITGEQYF
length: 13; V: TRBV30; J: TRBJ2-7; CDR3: CAWSVQGIHEQYF
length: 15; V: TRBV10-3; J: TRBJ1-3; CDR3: CAISPRASSGNTIYF
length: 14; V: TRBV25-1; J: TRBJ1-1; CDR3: CASSESWTGTEAFF
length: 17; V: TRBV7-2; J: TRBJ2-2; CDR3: CASSLRSTSSSPGELFF
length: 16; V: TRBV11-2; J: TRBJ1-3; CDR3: CASSLDRGHAGNTIYF
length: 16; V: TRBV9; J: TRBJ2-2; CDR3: CASTETSGSRTGELFF
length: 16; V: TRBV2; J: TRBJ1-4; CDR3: CASSVPRTGGHEKLFF
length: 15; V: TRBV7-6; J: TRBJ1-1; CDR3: CASSPSRQGMTEAFF
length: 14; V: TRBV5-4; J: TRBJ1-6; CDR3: CASSFQGADSPLHF
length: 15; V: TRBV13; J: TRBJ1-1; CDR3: CASRETGRKNTEAFF
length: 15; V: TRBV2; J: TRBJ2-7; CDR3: CASSGGQVASYEQYF
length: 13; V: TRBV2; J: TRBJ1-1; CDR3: CASSERQAAEAFF